The 25 T cell receptor beta chains presented below share a single source sample, sequenced in a study of shared clonotypes between healthy human individuals (TCRdb year 2020). Library construction relied on the immunoSEQ multiplex PCR assay. TCRdb's version of the immuneACCESS table is confined to in-frame rearrangements and falls short of the full clone set. An unresolved V gene accounts for under half of the shortfall where checked; the remainder is of unknown origin. The sample table holds some 2 million clones, of which roughly 94% were seen once. The ten largest clones represent more than 0.1% of the sample. Input material: naive CD4+ T cells sorted from blood. The cell subset or site label on this specimen signifies: CD45RA+ positively selected. Receptors were obtained from a man younger than 30 in good health.

The rearrangement joins TRBV7-9 to TRBJ2-1, with D maybe TRBD1 (6 bases). Germline-derived CDR1 and CDR2 are SEHNR and FQNEAQ (reference sequence). V lost 3 bases and J lost 5, with 26 bases in between. This CDR3 comprises 19 residues. CDR3 loop: CASSLGVIGGPHSNNEQFF. The CDR3 bases are TGTGCCAGCAGCTTGGGAGTGATTGGGGGCCCGCATTCCAACAATGAGCAGTTCTTC.

The chain links TRBV28 to TRBJ1-1, with 7 bases fitting TRBD1. V lost 4 bases to trimming and J lost 5 bases; unmatched junction nucleotides: 7. Germline CDR1 reads MDHEN; CDR2 reads SYDVKM. There are 14 residues in the CDR3. CDR3 protein: CASSWTGLFTEAFF. CDR3 in DNA: TGTGCCAGCAGTTGGACAGGCCTATTTACTGAAGCTTTCTTT.

This sequence joins TRBV5-1 and TRBJ1-1; TRBD1 matches at 8 bases. Germline trimming cut 2 bases from V and 0 bases from J; bases unmatched to any gene: 3. The CDR3 has 15 amino acids. Germline CDR1 and CDR2: SGHRS and YFSETQ. CDR3 loop: CASSLQGVMNTEAFF. In DNA, the CDR3 is TGCGCCAGCAGCTTACAGGGGGTCATGAACACTGAAGCTTTCTTT.

The rearrangement uses TRBV6-1 and TRBJ2-7; the match to TRBD1 covers 7 bases. This CDR3 spans 15 amino acids. J gave up 1 base and V 7 bases, and 10 bases lay outside the gene matches. The germline V gene encodes CDR1 MNHNS and CDR2 SASEGT. CDR3 nucleotide sequence: TGTGCCAGCACTGTAAGACAGGGTCAGTCCTACGAGCAGTACTTC. It specifies CASTVRQGQSYEQYF.

The chain carries TRBV9 and TRBJ1-4; D unclear. Trimming took off 1 base at V and 8 bases at J, with 12 bases between the two ends. The germline V gene encodes CDR1 SGDLS and CDR2 YYNGEE. CDR3 length equals 14 residues. This CDR3 reads CASSVLGGNEKLFF. CDR3 in DNA: TGTGCCAGCAGCGTATTAGGAGGGAACGAAAAACTGTTTTTT.

V and J are TRBV6-5 and TRBJ2-7; D perhaps matches TRBD2 (5 bases). V dropped 6 bases and J dropped 2 bases, with 17 bases sitting between them. The CDR3 totals 15 residues. CDR1 is MNHEY and CDR2 is SVGAGI in the germline V gene. The CDR3 DNA reads as TGTGCCAGCAGGGACTCGGCCGAACTAGCCTACGAGCAGTACTTC. Its translation is CASRDSAELAYEQYF.

The chain combines TRBV28 with TRBJ1-6; D is unresolved. Germline assignment: CDR1 MDHEN and CDR2 SYDVKM. V lost 6 bases, J lost 10 bases, and 10 bases lay in between. The CDR3 runs 12 residues. CDR3 sequence (DNA): TGTGCCAGCAGCCCCGACCGCTCACCCCTCCACTTT. As protein: CASSPDRSPLHF.

The rearrangement links TRBV5-1 to TRBJ1-2, with 8 nucleotides matching TRBD1. CDR3 length equals 14 residues. Germline CDR1 is SGHRS and CDR2 is YFSETQ. J was trimmed by 4 bases and V by 6 bases; bases with no gene match: 8. CDR3 amino acids: CASTPRTGTYGYTF. CDR3 coding DNA: TGCGCCAGCACCCCCCGGACAGGGACCTATGGCTACACCTTC.

The V gene is TRBV5-1, the J gene TRBJ2-2; D perhaps matches TRBD1 (6 bases). V shed 0 bases and J shed 1 base, with 10 bases lying between them. The V gene's germline CDR1 is SGHRS and CDR2 YFSETQ. CDR3 size: 16 residues. For the CDR3, the DNA is TGCGCCAGCAGCTTGGTTGGGGGACAGAACACCGGGGAGCTGTTTTTT. This sequence encodes CASSLVGGQNTGELFF.

This clone appeared a single time. The chain uses TRBV11-2 and TRBJ1-5; no reliable D call. V was trimmed by 1 base and J by 0 bases, leaving 7 bases between them. CDR3 length: 15 amino acids. In germline, CDR1 is SGHAT, CDR2 FQNNGV. The CDR3 here is CASSLGGSSNQPQHF. The CDR3 DNA follows: TGTGCCAGCAGCTTAGGGGGTAGTAGCAATCAGCCCCAGCATTTT.

Notes on this clone: Relative to the germline gene, one junction end is altered; a read error may explain this. V is TRBV7-7 and J is TRBJ2-2, with D perhaps TRBD1 or TRBD2 (6 bases each). This CDR3 is built from 17 residues. Germline values: CDR1 SSHAT, CDR2 FNYEAQ (reference sequence). The CDR3 loop is CASSLGRGVRGTGELFF. For the CDR3, the DNA is TGTGCTAGCAGCTTAGGAAGGGGGGTCCGCGGCACCGGGGAGCTGTTTTTT.

Points on this clone: At one of its ends the junction is not consistent with the germline gene, which may arise from a read error. The rearrangement links TRBV28 to TRBJ1-2; D is ambiguous. Germline V lookup: CDR1 MDHEN, CDR2 SYDVKM. This CDR3 has 13 amino acids. This CDR3 is CASRNLIYYGYTF. CDR3 bases: TGTGCTAGCAGGAACCTCATCTACTATGGCTACACCTTC.

This clone came up once. The V gene is TRBV9, the J gene TRBJ2-3; 9 bases are shared with TRBD2. The germline V gene has CDR1 SGDLS and CDR2 YYNGEE. V shed 3 bases, J shed 5 bases, and the junction held 10 bases outside the gene matches. The CDR3 length is 16 residues. CDR3 nucleotide sequence: TGTGCCAGCAGCGCCGTCCCAGCGGGAGGCGGAGATACGCAGTATTTT. This translates into CASSAVPAGGGDTQYF.

J is TRBJ2-1 and V is TRBV6-5, with D possibly matching TRBD1 (6 bases). Germline lookup yields CDR1 MNHEY and CDR2 SVGAGI. With 7 bases removed from V and 1 base from J, the gap between germline ends came to 11 bases. The CDR3 spans 14 residues. CDR3: CASTQRGSYNEQFF. The CDR3 DNA is TGTGCCAGCACCCAAAGGGGGTCCTACAATGAGCAGTTCTTC.

J is TRBJ1-2 and V is TRBV15; tentatively, D is TRBD1 (6 bases). Germline CDR1 and CDR2: LNHNV and YYDKDF (reference sequence). The V end lost 0 bases, the J end lost 6 bases, and 17 bases lay between the germline ends. This CDR3 spans 16 amino acids. CDR3 nucleotides: TGTGCCACCAGCAGAGATAGCTTGGCGGGGGCGGATGGCTACACCTTC. It is translated as CATSRDSLAGADGYTF.

The rearrangement uses TRBV10-3 and TRBJ1-2; D unresolved. This CDR3 region has 14 residues. V lost 6 bases and J 5 bases, leaving 16 bases between the germline ends. Germline-derived CDR1 and CDR2 are ENHRY and SYGVKD. The CDR3 bases are TGTGCCATCAGCGAAAGATCAGAGCTGTATGGCTACACCTTC. This gives the protein CAISERSELYGYTF.

The genes are TRBV5-1 and TRBJ2-5, with TRBD2 as a possible D gene (6 bases). This CDR3 is built from 16 residues. Germline CDR1 reads SGHRS; CDR2 reads YFSETQ. V was cut by 2 bases and J by 1 base, with 15 bases left in between. CDR3: CASSFSILAVQETQYF. The CDR3 region has the DNA TGCGCCAGCAGCTTTTCGATCTTAGCGGTCCAAGAGACCCAGTACTTC.

The chain recombines TRBV6-4 with TRBJ2-2, with D hard to call. V shed 2 bases and J shed 3 bases, with 7 bases lying between them. In germline, CDR1 is MRHNA, CDR2 SNTAGT. This CDR3 comprises 14 residues. CDR3 residues: CASSDRAYTGELFF. In DNA, the CDR3 is TGTGCCAGCAGTGACAGGGCATACACCGGGGAGCTGTTTTTT.

The chain combines TRBV4-1 with TRBJ2-7; D might be TRBD1 (6 bases). The CDR3 is 15 residues long. Germline CDR1 MGHRA, CDR2 YSYEKL. V gave up 3 bases and J gave up 5 bases, with 17 bases separating them. In DNA, the CDR3 is TGCGCCAGCAGCCATAATCAGGGGAAGGGGAACGAGCAGTACTTC. Its translation is CASSHNQGKGNEQYF.

As to this clone: This CDR3 is also generated by other DNA sequences in the sample. The genes are TRBV20-1 and TRBJ2-7, with D unclear. The germline gives CDR1 DFQATT, CDR2 SNEGSKA (reference sequence). The CDR3 length is 11 residues. V was trimmed by 3 bases and J by 4 bases, leaving 7 bases between them. The CDR3 reads CSASTGYEQYF. The CDR3 DNA reads TGCAGTGCTAGTACCGGGTACGAGCAGTACTTC.

The chain joins TRBV5-6 to TRBJ2-1; 7 bases align to TRBD1. V gave up 4 bases and J gave up 3 bases; unmatched junction bases: 4. CDR1 and CDR2 (germline): SGHDT, YYEEEE. CDR3 size: 14 residues. The CDR3 DNA follows: TGTGCCAGCAGCCCGGCAGGGGGCTACAATGAGCAGTTCTTC. Translation: CASSPAGGYNEQFF.

On this clone: Germline and junction disagree at one end, which may indicate a read error. The chain joins TRBV7-7 to TRBJ2-1; 8 nucleotides agree with TRBD1. Looked up from germline, CDR1 is SSHAT and CDR2 is FNYEAQ (reference sequence). The CDR3 loop spans 14 amino acids. CDR3 nucleotide sequence: TGTGCTAGCAGCCTGGGGGCCAGGGGGCATGAGCAGTTCTTC. It translates to CASSLGARGHEQFF.

In regard to this clone: Other DNA sequences in the same sample also yield this CDR3. This chain joins TRBV5-4 and TRBJ2-7; TRBD1 aligns across 9 bases. The CDR3 runs 14 residues. V was pared by 7 bases and J by 3 bases, with 8 bases of the junction left unmatched. Germline lookup yields CDR1 SGHNT and CDR2 YYREEE (reference sequence). The chain's CDR3 is CASSPGQGGYEQYF. CDR3 sequence (DNA): TGTGCCAGCTCGCCGGGACAGGGAGGCTACGAGCAGTACTTC.

V is TRBV12-5 and J is TRBJ1-4, with 8 bases aligning to TRBD1. After removal of 1 base from V and 8 bases from J, the junction contained 18 bases not matched to a gene. The CDR3 runs 19 residues. Germline V gene lookup returns CDR1 LGHNT and CDR2 FRNRAP. Written as DNA, the CDR3 is TGTGCTAGTGGTTTGGGCTTGAAAACGAGGGACAGGCCCCGGGAAAAACTGTTTTTT. This encodes CASGLGLKTRDRPREKLFF.

V and J are TRBV6-1 and TRBJ1-2; D might be TRBD1 (5 bases). The germline CDR1 and CDR2 sequences are MNHNS and SASEGT. There are 15 residues in the CDR3. V was trimmed by 0 bases and J by 7 bases, leaving 15 bases between them. CDR3 in amino acids: CASSEASGIGRGYTF. DNA for the CDR3: TGTGCCAGCAGTGAAGCGTCAGGGATCGGGCGTGGCTACACCTTC.